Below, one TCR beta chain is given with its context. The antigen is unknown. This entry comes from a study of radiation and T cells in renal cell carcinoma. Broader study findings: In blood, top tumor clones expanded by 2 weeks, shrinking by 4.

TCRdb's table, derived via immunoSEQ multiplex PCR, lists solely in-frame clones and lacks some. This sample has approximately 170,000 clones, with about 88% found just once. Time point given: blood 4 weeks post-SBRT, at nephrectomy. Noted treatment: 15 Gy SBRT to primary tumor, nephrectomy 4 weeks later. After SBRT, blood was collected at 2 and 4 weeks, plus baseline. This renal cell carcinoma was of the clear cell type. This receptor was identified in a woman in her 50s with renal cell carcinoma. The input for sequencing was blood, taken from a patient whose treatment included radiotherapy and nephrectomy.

The CDR3 nucleotides are TGTGCCAGCAGCTCACCAACAACAGCCTACGAGCAGTACTTC. Protein sequence: CASSSPTTAYEQYF. The chain couples TRBV7-6 to TRBJ2-7; no reliable D call. The CDR3 has 14 amino acids. V was trimmed by 4 bases and J by 2 bases, leaving 12 bases between them. The germline V gene has CDR1 SGHVS and CDR2 FNYEAQ.